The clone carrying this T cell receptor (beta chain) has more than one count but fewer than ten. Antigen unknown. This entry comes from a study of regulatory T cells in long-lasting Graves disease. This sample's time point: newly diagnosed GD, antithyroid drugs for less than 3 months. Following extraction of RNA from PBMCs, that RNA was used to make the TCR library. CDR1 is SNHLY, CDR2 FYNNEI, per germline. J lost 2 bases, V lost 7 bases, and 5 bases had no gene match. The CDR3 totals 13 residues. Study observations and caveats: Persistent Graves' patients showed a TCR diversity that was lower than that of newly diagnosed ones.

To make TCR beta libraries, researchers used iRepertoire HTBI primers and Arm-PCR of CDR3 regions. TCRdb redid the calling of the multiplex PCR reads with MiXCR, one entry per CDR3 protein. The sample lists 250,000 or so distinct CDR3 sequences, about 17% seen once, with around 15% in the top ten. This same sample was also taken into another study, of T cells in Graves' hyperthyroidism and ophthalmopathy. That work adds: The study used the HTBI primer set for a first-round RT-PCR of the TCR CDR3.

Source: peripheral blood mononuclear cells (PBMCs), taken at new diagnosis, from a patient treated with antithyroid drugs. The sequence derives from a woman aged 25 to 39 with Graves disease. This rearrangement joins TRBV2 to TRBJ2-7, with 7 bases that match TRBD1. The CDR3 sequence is CASNLDRAYEQYF. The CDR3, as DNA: TGTGCCAGCAACCTAGACAGGGCCTACGAGCAGTACTTC.